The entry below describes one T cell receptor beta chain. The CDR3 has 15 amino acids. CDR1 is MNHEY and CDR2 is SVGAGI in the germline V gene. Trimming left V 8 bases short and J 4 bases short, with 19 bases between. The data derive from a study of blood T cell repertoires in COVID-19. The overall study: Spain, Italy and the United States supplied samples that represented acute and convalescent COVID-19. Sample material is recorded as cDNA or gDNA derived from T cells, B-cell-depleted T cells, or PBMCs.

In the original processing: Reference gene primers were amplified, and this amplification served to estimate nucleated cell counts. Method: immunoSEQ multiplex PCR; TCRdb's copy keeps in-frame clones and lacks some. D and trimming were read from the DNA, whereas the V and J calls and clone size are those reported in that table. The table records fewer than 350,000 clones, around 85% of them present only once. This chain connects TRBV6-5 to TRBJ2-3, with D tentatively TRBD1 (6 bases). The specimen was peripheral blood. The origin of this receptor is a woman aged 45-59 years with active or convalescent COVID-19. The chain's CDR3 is CASRLNRALPDTQYF. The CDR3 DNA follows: TGTGCCAGCCGATTAAACAGGGCCTTACCAGATACGCAGTATTTT.